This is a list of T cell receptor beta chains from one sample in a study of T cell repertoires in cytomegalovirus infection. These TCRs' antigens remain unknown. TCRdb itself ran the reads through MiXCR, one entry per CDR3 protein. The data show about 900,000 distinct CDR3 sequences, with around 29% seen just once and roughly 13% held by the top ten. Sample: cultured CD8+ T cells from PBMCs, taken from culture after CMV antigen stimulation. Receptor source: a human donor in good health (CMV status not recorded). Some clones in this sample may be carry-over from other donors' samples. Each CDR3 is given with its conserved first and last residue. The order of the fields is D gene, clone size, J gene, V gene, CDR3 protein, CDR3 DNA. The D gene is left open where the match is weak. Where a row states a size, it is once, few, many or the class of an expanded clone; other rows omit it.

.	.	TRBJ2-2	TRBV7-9	CASSSNRDPPNTGELFF	TGTGCCAGCAGCTCAAACCGGGACCCCCCGAACACCGGGGAGCTGTTTTTT
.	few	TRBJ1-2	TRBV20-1	CSARDEEGGYTF	TGCAGTGCTAGAGACGAGGAGGGCGGCTACACCTTC
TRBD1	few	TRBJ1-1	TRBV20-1	CSARETGLNTEAFF	TGCAGTGCTAGGGAGACAGGGTTGAACACTGAAGCTTTCTTT
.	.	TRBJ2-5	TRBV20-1	CSALASETQYF	TGCAGTGCCTTAGCGTCAGAGACCCAGTACTTC
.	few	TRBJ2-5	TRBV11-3	CASSHYGGGQETQYF	TGTGCCAGCAGCCACTATGGGGGTGGACAAGAGACCCAGTACTTC
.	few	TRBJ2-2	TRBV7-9	CASSFPKDTGELFF	TGTGCCAGCAGCTTCCCAAAGGACACCGGGGAGCTGTTTTTT
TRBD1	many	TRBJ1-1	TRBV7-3	CASSSQGDMNTEAFF	TGTGCCAGCAGCTCACAGGGGGACATGAACACTGAAGCTTTCTTT
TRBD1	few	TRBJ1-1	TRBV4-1	CASSPPGGQEAFF	TGCGCCAGCAGCCCCCCGGGGGGACAGGAAGCTTTCTTT
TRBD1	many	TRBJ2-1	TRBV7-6	CASSASFGTDLYNEQFF	TGTGCCAGCAGCGCTTCCTTCGGGACAGACCTCTACAATGAGCAGTTCTTC
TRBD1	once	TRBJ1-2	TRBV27	CASSFGRQGSGYTF	TGTGCCAGCAGTTTTGGACGACAGGGTTCCGGCTACACCTTC
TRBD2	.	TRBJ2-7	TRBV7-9	CASSPGLAPYEQYF	TGTGCCAGCAGTCCGGGACTAGCGCCCTACGAGCAGTACTTC
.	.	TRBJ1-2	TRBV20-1	CSPPGYPGQRGYTF	TGCAGTCCCCCGGGGTACCCGGGACAAAGAGGCTACACCTTC
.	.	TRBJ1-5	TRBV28	CASSTLAGWDQPQHF	TGTGCCAGCAGTACCCTGGCAGGGTGGGATCAGCCCCAGCATTTT
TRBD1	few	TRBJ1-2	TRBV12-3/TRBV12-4	CASSIRQGRFNYGYTF	TGTGCCAGCAGTATCAGACAGGGGAGGTTTAACTATGGCTACACCTTC
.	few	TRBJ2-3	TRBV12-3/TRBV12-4	CASSLGLGTWDTQYF	TGTGCCAGCAGTTTAGGGTTAGGGACATGGGATACGCAGTATTTT
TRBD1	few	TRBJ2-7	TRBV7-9	CASSLAQGDEQYF	TGTGCCAGCAGCTTAGCACAGGGGGACGAGCAGTACTTC
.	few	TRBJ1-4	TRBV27	CASTSGGSTNEKLFF	TGTGCCAGCACCTCGGGGGGGAGCACTAATGAAAAACTGTTTTTT
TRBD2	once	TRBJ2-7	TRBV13	CASSPSGTSGGAPYEQYF	TGTGCCAGCAGCCCCTCCGGGACTAGCGGGGGTGCACCCTACGAGCAGTACTTC
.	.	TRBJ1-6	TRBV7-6	CASSQQGQNSPLHF	TGTGCCAGCAGCCAACAGGGCCAGAATTCACCCCTCCACTTT
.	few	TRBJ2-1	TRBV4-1	CASSQDWGASYNEQFF	TGCGCCAGCAGCCAAGATTGGGGGGCTTCCTACAATGAGCAGTTCTTC
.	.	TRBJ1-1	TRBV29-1	CSVMGRTEAFF	TGCAGCGTTATGGGTAGGACTGAAGCTTTCTTT
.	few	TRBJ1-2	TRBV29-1	CSVPDVIYGYTF	TGCAGCGTTCCGGACGTCATCTATGGCTACACCTTC
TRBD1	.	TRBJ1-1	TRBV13	CASSKDRGSLTEAFF	TGTGCCAGCAGCAAGGACAGGGGGTCTCTCACTGAAGCTTTCTTT
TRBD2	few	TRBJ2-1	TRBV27	CASSLTSGVHEQFF	TGTGCCAGCAGCCTTACTAGCGGGGTACATGAGCAGTTCTTC
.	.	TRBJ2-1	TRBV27	CASKWGSSYNEQFF	TGTGCCAGCAAATGGGGAAGCTCCTACAATGAGCAGTTCTTC
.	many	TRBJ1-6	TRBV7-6	CASSLSIPTSTGSDSPLHF	TGTGCCAGCAGCTTAAGTATTCCTACTTCAACAGGGAGCGATTCACCCCTCCACTTT
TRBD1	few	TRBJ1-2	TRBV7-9	CASSPGDRGIGYGYTF	TGTGCCAGCAGCCCCGGGGACAGGGGGATTGGCTATGGCTACACCTTC
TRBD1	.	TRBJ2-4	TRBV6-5	CASSYHGTDIQYF	TGTGCCAGCAGTTACCACGGGACAGATATTCAGTACTTC
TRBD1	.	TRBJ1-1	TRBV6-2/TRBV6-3	CASSRQGWVTEAFF	TGTGCCAGCAGTCGACAGGGGTGGGTCACTGAAGCTTTCTTT
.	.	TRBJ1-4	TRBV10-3	CAISDEAANEKLFF	TGTGCCATCAGTGATGAGGCGGCTAATGAAAAACTGTTTTTT
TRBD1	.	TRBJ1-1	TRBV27	CASSSLPFTGGGTEAFF	TGTGCCAGCAGCTCCCTCCCATTCACAGGGGGTGGCACTGAAGCTTTCTTT
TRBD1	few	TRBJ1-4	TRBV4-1	CASSDSDRAEEKLFF	TGCGCCAGCAGCGACTCGGACAGGGCTGAGGAAAAACTGTTTTTT
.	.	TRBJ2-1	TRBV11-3	CASSPIPGSGEQFF	TGTGCCAGCAGCCCCATCCCGGGATCTGGGGAGCAGTTCTTC
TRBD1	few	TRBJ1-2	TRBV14	CASSLSGTAANYGYTF	TGTGCCAGCAGCCTTTCCGGGACAGCAGCAAACTATGGCTACACCTTC
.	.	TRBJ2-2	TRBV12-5	CASAFDIGLSGTGELFF	TGTGCTAGTGCCTTTGATATAGGCCTCTCGGGCACCGGGGAGCTGTTTTTT
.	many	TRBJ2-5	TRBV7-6	CASSPRGGRQTQYF	TGTGCCAGCAGCCCTCGGGGCGGCCGCCAGACCCAGTACTTC
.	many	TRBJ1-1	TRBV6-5	CASSYGATEAFF	TGTGCCAGCAGTTACGGGGCCACTGAAGCTTTCTTT
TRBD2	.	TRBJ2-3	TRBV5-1	CASSLEGSGGPTDTQYF	TGCGCCAGCAGCTTGGAGGGTAGCGGGGGCCCCACGGATACGCAGTATTTT
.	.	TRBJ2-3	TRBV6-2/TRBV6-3	CASSPYGAHTDTQYF	TGTGCCAGCAGTCCGTACGGGGCTCACACAGATACGCAGTATTTT
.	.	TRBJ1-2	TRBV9	CASSVGSGSSILYGYTF	TGTGCCAGCAGCGTAGGTTCGGGCAGTTCAATCCTCTATGGCTACACCTTC
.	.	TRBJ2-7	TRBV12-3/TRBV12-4	CASSLRGAGAGEQYF	TGTGCCAGCAGTTTAAGGGGGGCAGGGGCGGGGGAGCAGTACTTC
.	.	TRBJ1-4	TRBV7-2	CASSSMGVSNEKLFF	TGTGCCAGCAGCTCCATGGGGGTGTCTAATGAAAAACTGTTTTTT
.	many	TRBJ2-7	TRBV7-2	CASSLGGGTYEQYF	TGTGCCAGCAGCTTGGGAGGAGGAACCTACGAGCAGTACTTC
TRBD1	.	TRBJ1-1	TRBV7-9	CASSPWTGGFVTEAFF	TGTGCCAGCAGCCCTTGGACAGGGGGCTTTGTCACTGAAGCTTTCTTT
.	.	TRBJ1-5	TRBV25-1	CASSARSSYQPQHF	TGTGCCAGCAGTGCGAGGTCCTCCTATCAGCCCCAGCATTTT
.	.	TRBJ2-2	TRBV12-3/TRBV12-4	CASSRNRVNTGELFF	TGTGCCAGCAGTCGAAACAGGGTGAACACCGGGGAGCTGTTTTTT